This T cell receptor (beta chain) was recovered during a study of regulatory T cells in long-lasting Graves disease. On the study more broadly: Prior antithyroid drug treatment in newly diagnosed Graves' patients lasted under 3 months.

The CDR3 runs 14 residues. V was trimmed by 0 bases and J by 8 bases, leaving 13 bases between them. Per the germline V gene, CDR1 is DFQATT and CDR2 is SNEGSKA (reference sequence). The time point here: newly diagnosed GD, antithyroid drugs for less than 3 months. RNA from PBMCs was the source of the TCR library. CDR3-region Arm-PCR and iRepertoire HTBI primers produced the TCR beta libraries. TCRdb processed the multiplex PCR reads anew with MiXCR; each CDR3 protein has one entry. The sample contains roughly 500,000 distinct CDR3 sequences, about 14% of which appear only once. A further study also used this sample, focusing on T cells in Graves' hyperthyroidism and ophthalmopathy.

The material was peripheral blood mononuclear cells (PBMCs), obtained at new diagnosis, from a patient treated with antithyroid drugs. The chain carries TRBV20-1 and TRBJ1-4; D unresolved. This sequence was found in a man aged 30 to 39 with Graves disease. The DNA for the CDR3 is TGCAGTGCTAGAGATCGGGCCAGTCCAGAAAAACTGTTTTTT. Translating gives CSARDRASPEKLFF.